The 29 T cell receptor beta chains listed next were all sequenced from one sample in a study of shared clonotypes between healthy human individuals. Assay used: immunoSEQ multiplex PCR; TCRdb lists only in-frame clones, some missing. The data show a few hundred thousand clones, with around 79% seen just once and approximately 12% held by the top ten. The material sequenced was PBMCs. These receptor sequences come from a woman aged 35 to 49 in good health. Some clones in this sample may be carry-over from other donors' samples.

The chain is built from TRBV19 and TRBJ2-2, with a possible D match to TRBD1 (6 bases). Germline CDR1 and CDR2: LNHDA and SQIVND (reference sequence). The CDR3 spans 15 residues. V lost 7 bases, J lost 1 base, and 13 bases lay in between. In DNA form, the CDR3 reads TGTGCCAGTATTGGGGGCAGGGAGAACACCGGGGAGCTGTTTTTT. Translated, it gives CASIGGRENTGELFF. Looking up the rest from reference TRBV19 and TRBJ2-2 gives the full variable domain: DGGITQSPKYLFRKEGQNVTLSCEQNLNHDAMYWYRQDPGQGLRLIYYSQIVNDFQKGDIAEGYSVSREKKESFPLTVTSAQKNPTAFYLCASIGGRENTGELFFGEGSRLTVL.

The genes are TRBV6-1 and TRBJ2-5, with TRBD2 matching over 10 bases. This CDR3 region has 15 residues. J lost 4 bases, V lost 0 bases, and 2 bases had no gene match. Germline V gives CDR1 MNHNS, CDR2 SASEGT. CDR3 residues: CASSEAAGGPETQYF. DNA for the CDR3: TGTGCCAGCAGTGAAGCAGCGGGAGGGCCAGAGACCCAGTACTTC.

This clone was picked up a small number of times. The gene calls are TRBV7-6 and TRBJ2-5, with D tentatively TRBD1 or TRBD2 (5 bases each). In germline, CDR1 is SGHVS, CDR2 FNYEAQ. The ends were cut back, 4 bases at V and 6 bases at J, with 12 bases in the middle. The CDR3 consists of 13 residues. The DNA for the CDR3 is TGTGCCAGCAGCTACGAGGGGAGACAGACCCAGTACTTC. Encoded protein: CASSYEGRQTQYF.

V is TRBV11-2 and J is TRBJ2-5, with D unresolved. In germline, CDR1 is SGHAT, CDR2 FQNNGV. This CDR3 is 13 amino acids long. Between the trimmed V and J ends, which lost 3 bases and 2 bases, there was a span of 7 bases. CDR3 sequence (DNA): TGTGCCAGCAGCTTTTCTGGGCAAGAGACCCAGTACTTC. As protein: CASSFSGQETQYF.

V gene TRBV5-1 combines with J gene TRBJ2-1; 7 positions agree with TRBD2. Germline assignment: CDR1 SGHRS and CDR2 YFSETQ. Trimming removed 1 base from V and 4 bases from J; junction bases left unmatched: 8. The CDR3 spans 16 residues. This CDR3 reads CASSLWAGVVYNEQFF. The CDR3 DNA reads TGCGCCAGCAGCTTGTGGGCGGGAGTGGTATACAATGAGCAGTTCTTC.

The chain has TRBV5-6 and TRBJ2-5; unclear D gene. CDR3 length: 11 amino acids. Germline V gene sequence: CDR1 SGHDT, CDR2 YYEEEE. V was pared by 1 base and J by 5 bases, with 3 bases between. Here the CDR3 DNA reads TGTGCCAGCAGCTTGTATGAGACCCAGTACTTC. It codes for CASSLYETQYF.

This rearrangement joins TRBV2 to TRBJ2-1; 15 nucleotides line up with TRBD2. Germline assignment: CDR1 SNHLY and CDR2 FYNNEI. The length of the CDR3 is 16 residues. J gave up 9 bases and V 6 bases, and 9 bases lay outside the gene matches. CDR3 region: CASRTGTSGRTGEQFF. CDR3 coding DNA: TGTGCCAGCAGAACTGGGACTAGCGGGAGGACGGGTGAGCAGTTCTTC.

This clone was observed a few times. V is TRBV10-2 and J is TRBJ2-7; TRBD1 might be the D (5 bases). V gave up 6 bases and J gave up 2 bases, with 8 bases separating them. Germline V lookup: CDR1 WSHSY, CDR2 SAAADI. The CDR3 runs to 12 residues. The CDR3 spells CASRDNPYEQYF. In DNA form, the CDR3 reads TGCGCCAGCAGGGACAACCCCTACGAGCAGTACTTC.

The table lists this clone with a count of one. The CDR3 sequence: CASSEPGQVNTEAFF. The CDR3 nucleotides are TGTGCCAGCAGTGAACCTGGACAGGTGAACACTGAAGCTTTCTTT. The gene calls are TRBV2 and TRBJ1-1, with 7 bases aligning to TRBD1. Per the germline V gene, CDR1 is SNHLY and CDR2 is FYNNEI. Trimming cost V 2 bases and J 0 bases; bases outside gene matches: 3. The CDR3 runs 15 residues.

The CDR3 nucleotides are TGTGCCAGCAGTTTCTACAGGGACGCCTACAATGAGCAGTTCTTC. Translating gives CASSFYRDAYNEQFF. This chain connects TRBV28 to TRBJ2-1; maybe TRBD1 (6 bases). The CDR3 runs to 15 residues. Germline V gives CDR1 MDHEN, CDR2 SYDVKM. V gave up 3 bases and J gave up 2 bases, with 11 bases separating them.

The V call is TRBV6-1, the J call TRBJ1-1, with 8 bases identical to TRBD1. Trimming removed 6 bases from V and 8 bases from J; junction bases left unmatched: 11. This CDR3 has 14 residues. Germline CDR1 MNHNS, CDR2 SASEGT. CDR3 protein: CASRLTGADHEAFF. The CDR3 coding sequence is TGTGCCAGCAGATTGACAGGGGCAGATCACGAAGCTTTCTTT.

This clone was counted between two and nine times. In DNA form, the CDR3 reads TGTGCCGGAATCGTGGGCGGCAGAGCTGAAGCTTTCTTT. Translated: CAGIVGGRAEAFF. The gene calls are TRBV30 and TRBJ1-1; no definite D call. Deletions cut 8 bases from V and 6 bases from J, with 19 bases between. The germline CDR1 and CDR2 sequences are GTSNPN and SVGIG (reference sequence). The CDR3 loop spans 13 amino acids. Combining the CDR3 with reference TRBV30 and TRBJ1-1 gives the whole variable domain SQTIHQWPATLVQPVGSPLSLECTVEGTSNPNLYWYRQAAGRGLQLLFYSVGIGQISSEVPQNLSASRPQDRQFILSSKKLLLSDSGFYLCAGIVGGRAEAFFGQGTRLTVV.

The table lists this clone with a few counts. The J gene is TRBJ1-4, the V gene TRBV5-1; D gene ambiguous. Trimming took off 0 bases at V and 0 bases at J, with 9 bases between the two ends. The CDR3 contains 16 residues. In germline, CDR1 is SGHRS, CDR2 YFSETQ. Written as DNA, the CDR3 is TGCGCCAGCAGCTTGGTATCCGGTGCAACTAATGAAAAACTGTTTTTT. Its protein product is CASSLVSGATNEKLFF.

The chain has TRBV27 and TRBJ2-3; 7 bases are a match to TRBD2. This CDR3 contains 14 residues. Losses at the gene ends were 5 bases for V and 3 bases for J; bases not matched to a gene: 5. Germline CDR1 reads MNHEY; CDR2 reads SMNVEV (reference sequence). CDR3 region: CASSRLAETDTQYF. The CDR3 coding sequence is TGTGCCAGCAGTCGACTAGCTGAGACAGATACGCAGTATTTT.

V usage is TRBV6-6 and J usage is TRBJ2-7; no clear D. V lost 5 bases, J lost 2 bases, and 10 bases lay in between. Germline CDR1 reads MNHNY; CDR2 reads SVGAGI (reference sequence). CDR3 length: 13 amino acids. CDR3 sequence (DNA): TGTGCCAGCAGTCTGGGCCACACCTACGAGCAGTACTTC. Translated: CASSLGHTYEQYF.

The chain is built from TRBV11-2 and TRBJ1-5; 8 bases are shared with TRBD1. This CDR3 has 15 amino acids. Trimming removed 5 bases from V and 2 bases from J; junction bases left unmatched: 5. Germline loops: CDR1 SGHAT, CDR2 FQNNGV. In DNA, the CDR3 is TGTGCCAGCAGCGTCACAGGGGGGGGCAATCAGCCCCAGCATTTT. It yields the protein CASSVTGGGNQPQHF.

The chain employs TRBV4-3 and TRBJ2-7; D perhaps matches TRBD1 (6 bases). This CDR3 is built from 15 residues. Germline V gives CDR1 LGHNA, CDR2 YSLEER. Trimming removed 0 bases at V and 0 bases at J, with 9 bases between. DNA of the CDR3: TGCGCCAGCAGCCAAGATAGACAGGACTCCTACGAGCAGTACTTC. It is translated as CASSQDRQDSYEQYF.

This clone has only a few counts. The rearrangement links TRBV6-4 to TRBJ2-3; no definite D call. The CDR3 length is 13 residues. V was trimmed by 3 bases and J by 4 bases, leaving 8 bases between them. The germline V gene has CDR1 MRHNA and CDR2 SNTAGT. CDR3 region: CASSEAEADTQYF. CDR3 bases: TGTGCCAGCAGTGAGGCAGAGGCAGATACGCAGTATTTT.

The chain joins TRBV5-6 to TRBJ2-1, with unresolved D. This CDR3 is 16 amino acids long. Trimming removed 0 bases at V and 2 bases at J, with 12 bases between. CDR1 is SGHDT and CDR2 is YYEEEE in the germline V gene. The DNA for the CDR3 is TGTGCCAGCAGCTTGGACGGACCAGTACCCTACAATGAGCAGTTCTTC. Translation: CASSLDGPVPYNEQFF.

The chain is built from TRBV7-9 and TRBJ2-1; tentative D call: TRBD2 (5 bases). There are 16 residues in the CDR3. Trimming cost V 1 base and J 3 bases, with 13 bases left between them. The germline V gene has CDR1 SEHNR and CDR2 FQNEAQ (reference sequence). The CDR3 bases are TGTGCCAGCAGCTTAGGGTTGGGGAGCATCTACAATGAGCAGTTCTTC. It codes for CASSLGLGSIYNEQFF.

The chain joins TRBV7-8 to TRBJ2-5; 10 bases match TRBD2. The V and J ends lost 2 bases and 0 bases, in that order; junction bases with no gene match: 3. Germline-derived CDR1 and CDR2 are SGHVS and FQNEAQ. This CDR3 is built from 16 residues. The CDR3 DNA sequence: TGTGCCAGCAGCTTAACTAGCGGGACGTACCAAGAGACCCAGTACTTC. This gives the protein CASSLTSGTYQETQYF. Looking up the rest from reference TRBV7-8 and TRBJ2-5 gives the full variable domain: GAGVSQSPRYKVAKRGQDVALRCDPISGHVSLFWYQQALGQGPEFLTYFQNEAQLDKSGLPSDRFFAERPEGSVSTLKIQRTQQEDSAVYLCASSLTSGTYQETQYFGPGTRLLVL.

About this clone itself: This sequence is one base from a far larger clone and is likely a read error. Distinct nucleotide sequences in the sample also encode this CDR3. The V and J genes are TRBV25-1 and TRBJ1-1; TRBD1 is a possible D gene (6 bases). The CDR3 is 13 amino acids. V shed 6 bases and J shed 1 base, with 9 bases lying between them. Per germline, CDR1 MGHDK and CDR2 SYGVNS. The CDR3 coding sequence is TGTGCCAGCAGCCCCAGGGGGAACACTGAAGCTTTCTTT. Residues: CASSPRGNTEAFF.

This clone appeared a few times. J is TRBJ2-5 and V is TRBV29-1; D is perhaps TRBD1 (5 bases). CDR1 is SQVTM and CDR2 is ANQGSEA in the germline V gene. The CDR3 has 14 residues. The ends were cut back, 0 bases at V and 1 base at J, with 9 bases in the middle. As DNA, the CDR3 is TGCAGCGTTGAAGAAGGGGCAATCCAAGAGACCCAGTACTTC. Amino acid sequence: CSVEEGAIQETQYF.

The rearrangement joins TRBV2 to TRBJ1-3; a possible D gene is TRBD1 (6 bases). The germline V and J ends were trimmed by 2 bases and 0 bases, with 8 bases remaining between them. The germline gives CDR1 SNHLY, CDR2 FYNNEI. The length of the CDR3 is 15 residues. The CDR3 region is CASSERGYSGNTIYF. DNA of the CDR3: TGTGCCAGCAGTGAAAGGGGGTACTCTGGAAACACCATATATTTT.

The chain combines TRBV28 with TRBJ2-1; 12 nucleotides align to TRBD2. With V trimmed by 6 bases and J by 6 bases, 6 bases remained unmatched. The CDR3 is made up of 15 amino acids. Per the germline V gene, CDR1 is MDHEN and CDR2 is SYDVKM. This CDR3 is CASSQLAGGVNEQFF. CDR3 DNA sequence: TGTGCCAGCAGCCAACTAGCGGGAGGCGTCAATGAGCAGTTCTTC.

This sequence joins TRBV5-5 and TRBJ2-1; 10 nucleotides match TRBD1. V dropped 4 bases and J dropped 4; count of bases not matched to a gene: 8. In germline, CDR1 is SGHKS, CDR2 YYEKEE (reference sequence). This CDR3 spans 16 amino acids. Written as DNA, the CDR3 is TGTGCCAGCAGCGTTAGGGACAGGGGTACGTACAATGAGCAGTTCTTC. Protein: CASSVRDRGTYNEQFF.

This chain uses TRBV5-1 with TRBJ1-2; D may be TRBD1 (5 bases). V lost 4 bases and J lost 6, with 13 bases in between. The V gene's germline CDR1 is SGHRS and CDR2 YFSETQ. The CDR3 spans 13 residues. This CDR3 is CASSAGAPHGYTF. The CDR3 coding sequence is TGCGCCAGCAGCGCTGGGGCGCCCCATGGCTACACCTTC.

The V and J genes are TRBV5-4 and TRBJ2-1; 13 bases are shared with TRBD2. CDR1 is SGHNT and CDR2 is YYREEE in the germline V gene (reference sequence). The CDR3 is 16 amino acids. With V trimmed by 3 bases and J by 7 bases, 7 bases remained unmatched. For the CDR3, the DNA is TGTGCCAGCAGCTCAAGGACTAGCGGGGGCTGGAATGAGCAGTTCTTC. Translation: CASSSRTSGGWNEQFF.

The chain employs TRBV6-5 and TRBJ2-2, with 7 positions matching TRBD1. This CDR3 contains 12 residues. Germline CDR1 MNHEY, CDR2 SVGAGI. V was pared by 8 bases and J by 3 bases, with 0 bases of the junction left unmatched. CDR3 sequence: CASQGDTGELFF. The CDR3 bases are TGTGCCAGCCAGGGGGACACCGGGGAGCTGTTTTTT.